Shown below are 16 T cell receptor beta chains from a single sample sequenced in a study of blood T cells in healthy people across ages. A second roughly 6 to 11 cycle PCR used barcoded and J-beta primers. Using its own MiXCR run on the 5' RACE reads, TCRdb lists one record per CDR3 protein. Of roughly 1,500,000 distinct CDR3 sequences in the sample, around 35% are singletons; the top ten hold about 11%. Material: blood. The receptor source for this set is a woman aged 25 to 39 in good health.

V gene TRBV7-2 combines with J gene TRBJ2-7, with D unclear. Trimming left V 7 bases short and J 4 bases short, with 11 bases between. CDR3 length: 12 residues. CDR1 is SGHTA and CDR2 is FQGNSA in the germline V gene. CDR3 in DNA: TGTGCCAGCAACTTGCAACCTTACGAGCAGTACTTC. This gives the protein CASNLQPYEQYF.

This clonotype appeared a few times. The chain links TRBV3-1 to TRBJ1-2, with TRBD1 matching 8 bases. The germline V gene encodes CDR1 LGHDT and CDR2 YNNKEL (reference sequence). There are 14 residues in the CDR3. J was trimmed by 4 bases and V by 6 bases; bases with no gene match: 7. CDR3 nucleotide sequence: TGTGCCAGCAGTCGGACAGGGTCCCCCTATGGCTACACCTTC. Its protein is CASSRTGSPYGYTF.

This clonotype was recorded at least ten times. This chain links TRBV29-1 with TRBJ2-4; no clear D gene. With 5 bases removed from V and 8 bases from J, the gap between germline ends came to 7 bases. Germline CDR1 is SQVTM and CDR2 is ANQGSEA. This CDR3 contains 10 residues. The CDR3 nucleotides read TGCAGCGTTTTGTGGGACATTCAGTACTTC. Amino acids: CSVLWDIQYF. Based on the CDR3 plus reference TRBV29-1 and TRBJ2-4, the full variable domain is SAVISQKPSRDICQRGTSLTIQCQVDSQVTMMFWYRQQPGQSLTLIATANQGSEATYESGFVIDKFPISRPNLTFSTLTVSNMSPEDSSIYLCSVLWDIQYFGAGTRLSVL.

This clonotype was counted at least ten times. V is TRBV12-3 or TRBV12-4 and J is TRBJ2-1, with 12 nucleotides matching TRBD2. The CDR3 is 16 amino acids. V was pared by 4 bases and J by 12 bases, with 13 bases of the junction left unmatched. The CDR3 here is CASSSWTSGTPGVQFF. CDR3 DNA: TGTGCCAGCAGTTCCTGGACTAGCGGGACCCCCGGGGTGCAGTTCTTC.

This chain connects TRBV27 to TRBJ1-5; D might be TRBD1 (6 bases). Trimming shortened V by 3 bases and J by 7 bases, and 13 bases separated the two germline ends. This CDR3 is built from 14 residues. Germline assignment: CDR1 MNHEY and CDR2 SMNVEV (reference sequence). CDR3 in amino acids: CASSLGAEGQPQHF. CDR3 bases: TGTGCCAGCAGTTTGGGGGCAGAGGGGCAGCCCCAGCATTTT.

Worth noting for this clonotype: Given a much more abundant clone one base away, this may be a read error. CDR3 loop: CASSLTIGPVANERFF. The CDR3 DNA reads as TGTGCCAGCAGCTTAACGATAGGTCCGGTGGCCAATGAGCGGTTCTTC. The rearrangement joins TRBV7-6 to TRBJ2-1; D uncertain. The CDR3 spans 16 residues. From germline, CDR1 is SGHVS and CDR2 FNYEAQ.

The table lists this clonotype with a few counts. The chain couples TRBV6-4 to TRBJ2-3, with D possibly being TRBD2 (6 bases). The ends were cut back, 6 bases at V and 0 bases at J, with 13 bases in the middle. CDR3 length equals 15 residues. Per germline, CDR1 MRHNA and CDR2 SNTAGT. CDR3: CASRILATSTDTQYF. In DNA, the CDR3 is TGTGCCAGCAGGATACTAGCCACAAGCACAGATACGCAGTATTTT.

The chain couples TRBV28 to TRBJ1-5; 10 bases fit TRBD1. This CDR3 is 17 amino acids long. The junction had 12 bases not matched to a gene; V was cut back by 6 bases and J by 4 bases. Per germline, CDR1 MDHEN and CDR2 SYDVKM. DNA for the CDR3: TGTGCCAGCAGACCTTCTCAACCGGGACAGGGGAATCAGCCCCAGCATTTT. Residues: CASRPSQPGQGNQPQHF.

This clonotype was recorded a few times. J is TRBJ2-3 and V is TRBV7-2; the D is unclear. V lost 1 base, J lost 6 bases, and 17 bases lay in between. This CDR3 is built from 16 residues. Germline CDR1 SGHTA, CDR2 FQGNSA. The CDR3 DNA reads TGTGCCAGCAGCTTAGGCGGCGGCCTCTCTAGGGATACGCAGTATTTT. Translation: CASSLGGGLSRDTQYF.

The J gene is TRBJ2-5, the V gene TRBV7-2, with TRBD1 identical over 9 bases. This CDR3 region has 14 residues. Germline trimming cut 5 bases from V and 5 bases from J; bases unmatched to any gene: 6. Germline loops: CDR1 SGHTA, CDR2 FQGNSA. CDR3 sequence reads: CASSGTGNEETQYF. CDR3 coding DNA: TGTGCCAGCAGCGGGACAGGGAATGAGGAGACCCAGTACTTC.

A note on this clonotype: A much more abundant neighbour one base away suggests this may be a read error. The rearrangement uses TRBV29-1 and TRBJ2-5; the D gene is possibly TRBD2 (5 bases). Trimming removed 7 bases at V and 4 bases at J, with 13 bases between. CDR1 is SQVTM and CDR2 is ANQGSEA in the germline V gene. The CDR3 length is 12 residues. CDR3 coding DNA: TGCAGCGGTGTTGAGGGAGCAGAGACCCAGTACTTC. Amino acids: CSGVEGAETQYF.

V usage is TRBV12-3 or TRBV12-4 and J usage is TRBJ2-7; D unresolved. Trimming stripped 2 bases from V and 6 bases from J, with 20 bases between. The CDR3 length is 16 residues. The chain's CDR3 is CASSLSPTPGPLEQYF. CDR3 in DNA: TGTGCCAGCAGTTTATCTCCAACACCCGGCCCTCTCGAGCAGTACTTC.

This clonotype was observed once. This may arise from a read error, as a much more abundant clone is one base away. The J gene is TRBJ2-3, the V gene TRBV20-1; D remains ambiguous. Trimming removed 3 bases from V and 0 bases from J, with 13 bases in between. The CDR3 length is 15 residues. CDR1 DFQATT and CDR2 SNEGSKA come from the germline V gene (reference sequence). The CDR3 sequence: CSASERPWSTDTQYF. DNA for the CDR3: TGCAGTGCTAGTGAGAGGCCGTGGAGCACAGATACGCAGTATTTT.

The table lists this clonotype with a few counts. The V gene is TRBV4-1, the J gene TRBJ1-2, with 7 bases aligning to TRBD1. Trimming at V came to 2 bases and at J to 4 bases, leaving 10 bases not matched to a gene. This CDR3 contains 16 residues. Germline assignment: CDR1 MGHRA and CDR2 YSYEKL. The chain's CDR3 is CASSQPGQSRSYGYTF. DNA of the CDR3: TGCGCCAGCAGCCAACCGGGACAGTCCAGAAGCTATGGCTACACCTTC.

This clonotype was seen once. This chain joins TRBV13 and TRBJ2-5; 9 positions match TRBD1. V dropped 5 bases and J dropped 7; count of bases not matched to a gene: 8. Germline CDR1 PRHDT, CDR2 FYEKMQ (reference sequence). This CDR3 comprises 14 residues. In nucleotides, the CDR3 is TGTGCCAGCAGCCCCCGGGACAGGGAGGTGACCCAGTACTTC. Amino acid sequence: CASSPRDREVTQYF.

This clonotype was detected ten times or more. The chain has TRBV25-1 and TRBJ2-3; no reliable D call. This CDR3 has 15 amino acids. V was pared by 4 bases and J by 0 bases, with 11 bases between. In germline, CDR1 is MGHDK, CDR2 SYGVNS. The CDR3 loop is CASSGQWDSTDTQYF. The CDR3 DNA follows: TGTGCCAGCAGTGGGCAGTGGGATAGCACAGATACGCAGTATTTT. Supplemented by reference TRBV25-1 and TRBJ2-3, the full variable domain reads EADIYQTPRYLVIGTGKKITLECSQTMGHDKMYWYQQDPGMELHLIHYSYGVNSTEKGDLSSESTVSRIRTEHFPLTLESARPSHTSQYLCASSGQWDSTDTQYFGPGTRLTVL.